This T cell receptor (beta chain) was profiled in a study of CD8+ T cells in alopecia areata (dated by TCRdb to between 2018 and 2020). General notes on the study: The treated patients, all with moderate-to-severe alopecia areata, were enrolled in an open-label pilot trial of oral tofacitinib given at 5 to 10 mg twice daily. Tofacitinib was given for 6 to 18 months, followed by 6 months of follow-up off drug to assess delayed response and recurrence. The SALT score, which quantifies the percentage of affected scalp surface area, was used to measure disease severity in treated patients. High-throughput TCRbeta sequencing was used to examine T cell clonal expansion in alopecia areata in both the C3H/HeJ mouse model and human patients. On the human side, TCRbeta sequencing was run on scalp tissue and on sorted CD4+ and CD8+ peripheral blood T cells from healthy controls and from alopecia areata patients with either patchy or totalis/universalis disease. Patients on tofacitinib were biopsied at baseline and after 4 and 24 weeks of treatment, and several of the patients also had a later scalp biopsy. Clonality in the scalp was compared among normal scalp (n=4), patchy alopecia areata scalp (n=8), and alopecia totalis/universalis scalp (n=8). RNA came from the PAXgene miRNA kit for fixed scalp, the miRNeasy kit for PBMCs, and the RNeasy kit for mouse skin. TCRbeta CDR3 regions were amplified by immunoSEQ multiplex PCR using 35 Vbeta forward and 13 Jbeta reverse primers. The investigation overall reported the following: Shared TCR sequences between patients were less evident than in mice, which may be partly attributable to HLA diversity in the patient population. Unlike mouse skin, which is dominated by gammadelta T cells, normal human skin has resident alphabeta T cells that are also sequenced, and this complicates analysis of the scalp TCR repertoire. Lesional scalp, especially in alopecia totalis/universalis, showed higher clonality and more expanded CD8+ clones than normal scalp, suggesting antigenic drive. The treated cohort was small, with a single nonresponder, so links between baseline CD8+ expansion and response need larger studies. Scalp clonality and the number of expanded CD8+ clones among the top 100 scalp clones were significantly decreased by tofacitinib. Many expanded lesional clones were found to persist in scalp and blood during tofacitinib treatment, and relapse after treatment cessation may be partly explained by this persistence.

The treatment or condition tag for this specimen amounts to: oral pan-JAK inhibitor, 5-10 mg twice daily. Lesional scalp punch biopsies and peripheral blood were obtained from alopecia areata patients. PBMCs were separated by density centrifugation and stained for CD3, CD4 and CD8, after which CD4+ and CD8+ T cells were sorted on a FACSAria. The library came from the immunoSEQ multiplex PCR assay. RNA was extracted from all samples and reverse transcribed into cDNA as template for TCR sequencing. SuperScript III was used to make first-strand cDNA, primed with a 2:1 mix of oligo-dT and random hexamers. A synthetic immune receptor repertoire was used to assess amplification bias, and residual bias was removed computationally. In the original analysis: After raw reads were preprocessed to remove errors, the CDR3 was defined following IMGT conventions as running from the conserved cysteine to phenylalanine. To get clonality, Shannon entropy was normalized by log2 of the number of productive unique TCRs and the result was subtracted from 1. Scalp TCRbeta sequences were cross-referenced with sorted blood CD4 and CD8 repertoires so that the CD4 or CD8 identity of scalp clones could be inferred. In TCRdb, the immuneACCESS table is reduced to in-frame sequences with V and J assigned. These tables do not hold every clone; where another copy was compared, an unresolved V gene accounts for under half, and the others remain unexplained. V and J calls and clone size are as listed in that table; D and trimming were resolved from the DNA. The sample profile shows some 180,000 clones; approximately 49% of them were found once. The ten largest make up roughly a tenth of the sample.

CDR1 and CDR2 are drawn from the germline V gene (reference sequence): SEHNR, FQNEAQ. The cysteine opens and the phenylalanine closes a CDR3 of 12 amino acids. The CDR3 DNA has 36 bases and is translated from base 1. V gives up 5 bases and J gives up 11 bases, and the segment between their germline ends measures 15 bases. As concerns this clone: Its antigen is still unknown. Base quality data are lacking; no much larger clone is found one base away.

The specimen comprised CD8+ T cells sorted from blood, sampled at approximately week 51, from a patient treated with tofacitinib. The TCR sequence derives from a human donor with alopecia areata. The V gene is TRBV7-9 and the J gene is TRBJ1-1; a tentative D call is TRBD1 (5 bases match). The sequenced DNA is TGTGCCAGCAGCCCTCAAGGGGTCTGGGCTTTCTTT. It codes for CASSPQGVWAFF.